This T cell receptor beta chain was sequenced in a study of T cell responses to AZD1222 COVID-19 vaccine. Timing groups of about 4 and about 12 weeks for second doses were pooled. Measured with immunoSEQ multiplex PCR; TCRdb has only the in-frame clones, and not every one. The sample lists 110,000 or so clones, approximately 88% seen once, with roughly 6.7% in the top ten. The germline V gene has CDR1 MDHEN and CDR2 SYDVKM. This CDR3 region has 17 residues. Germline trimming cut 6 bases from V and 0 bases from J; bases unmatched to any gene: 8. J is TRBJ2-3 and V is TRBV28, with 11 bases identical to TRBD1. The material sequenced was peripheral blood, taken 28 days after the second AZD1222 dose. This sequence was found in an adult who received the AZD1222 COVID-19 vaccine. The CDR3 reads CASSSGQGASSTDTQYF. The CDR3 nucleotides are TGTGCCAGCAGCTCAGGACAGGGGGCATCTAGCACAGATACGCAGTATTTT.